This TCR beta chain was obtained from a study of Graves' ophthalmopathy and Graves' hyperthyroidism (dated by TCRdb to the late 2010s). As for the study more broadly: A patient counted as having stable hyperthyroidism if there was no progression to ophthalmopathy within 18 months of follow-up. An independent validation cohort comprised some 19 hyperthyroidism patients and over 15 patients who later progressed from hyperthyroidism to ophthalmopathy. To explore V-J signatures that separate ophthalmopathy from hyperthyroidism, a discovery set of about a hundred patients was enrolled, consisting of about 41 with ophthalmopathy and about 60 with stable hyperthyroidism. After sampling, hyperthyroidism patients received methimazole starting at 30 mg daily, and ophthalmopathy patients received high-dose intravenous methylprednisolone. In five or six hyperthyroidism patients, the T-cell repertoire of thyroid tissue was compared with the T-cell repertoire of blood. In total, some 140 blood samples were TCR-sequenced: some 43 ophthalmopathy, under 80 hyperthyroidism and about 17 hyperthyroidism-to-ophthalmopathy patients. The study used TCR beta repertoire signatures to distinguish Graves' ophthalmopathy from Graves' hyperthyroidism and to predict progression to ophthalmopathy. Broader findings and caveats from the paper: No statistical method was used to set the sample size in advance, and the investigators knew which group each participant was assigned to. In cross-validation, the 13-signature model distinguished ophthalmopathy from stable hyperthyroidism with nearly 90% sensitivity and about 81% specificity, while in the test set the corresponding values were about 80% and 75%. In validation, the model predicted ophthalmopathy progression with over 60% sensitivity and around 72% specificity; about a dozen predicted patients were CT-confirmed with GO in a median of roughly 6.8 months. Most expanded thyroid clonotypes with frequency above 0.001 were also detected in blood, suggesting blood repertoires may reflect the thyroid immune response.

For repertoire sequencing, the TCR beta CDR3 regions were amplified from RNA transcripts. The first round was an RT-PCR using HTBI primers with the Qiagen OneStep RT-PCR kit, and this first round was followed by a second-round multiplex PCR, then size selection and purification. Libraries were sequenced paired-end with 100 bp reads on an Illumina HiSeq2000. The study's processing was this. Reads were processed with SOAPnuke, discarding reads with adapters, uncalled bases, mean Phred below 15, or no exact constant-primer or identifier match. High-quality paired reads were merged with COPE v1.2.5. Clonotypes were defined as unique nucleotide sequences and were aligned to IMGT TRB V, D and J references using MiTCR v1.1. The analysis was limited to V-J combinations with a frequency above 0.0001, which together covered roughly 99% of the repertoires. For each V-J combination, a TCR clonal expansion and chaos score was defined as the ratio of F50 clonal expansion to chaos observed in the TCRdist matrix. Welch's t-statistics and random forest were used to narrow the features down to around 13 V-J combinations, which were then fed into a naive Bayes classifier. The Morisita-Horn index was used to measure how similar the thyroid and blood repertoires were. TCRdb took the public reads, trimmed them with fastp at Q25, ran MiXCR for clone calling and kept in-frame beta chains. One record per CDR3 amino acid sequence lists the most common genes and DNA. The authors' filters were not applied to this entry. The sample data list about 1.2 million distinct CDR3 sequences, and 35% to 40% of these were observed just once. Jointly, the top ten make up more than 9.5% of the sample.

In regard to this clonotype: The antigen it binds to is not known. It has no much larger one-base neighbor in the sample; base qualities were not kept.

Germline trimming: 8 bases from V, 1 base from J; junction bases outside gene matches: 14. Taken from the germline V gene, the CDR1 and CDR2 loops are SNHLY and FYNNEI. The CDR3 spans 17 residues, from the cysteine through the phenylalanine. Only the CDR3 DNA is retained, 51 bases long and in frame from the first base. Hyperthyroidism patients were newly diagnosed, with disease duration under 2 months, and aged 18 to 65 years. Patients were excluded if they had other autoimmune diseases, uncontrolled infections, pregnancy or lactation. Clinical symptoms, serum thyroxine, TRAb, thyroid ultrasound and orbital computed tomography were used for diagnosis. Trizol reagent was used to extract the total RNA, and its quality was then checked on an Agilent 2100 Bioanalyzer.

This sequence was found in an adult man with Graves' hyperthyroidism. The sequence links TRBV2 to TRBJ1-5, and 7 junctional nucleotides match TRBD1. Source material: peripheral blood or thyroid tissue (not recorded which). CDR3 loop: CASPTQTGSESNQPQHF. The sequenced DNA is TGTGCCAGCCCTACGCAGACAGGGAGTGAAAGCAATCAGCCCCAGCATTTT. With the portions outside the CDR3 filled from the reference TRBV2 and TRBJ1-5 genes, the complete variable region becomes EPEVTQTPSHQVTQMGQEVILRCVPISNHLYFYWYRQILGQKVEFLVSFYNNEISEKSEIFDDQFSVERPDGSNFTLKIRSTKLEDSAMYFCASPTQTGSESNQPQHFGDGTRLSIL.